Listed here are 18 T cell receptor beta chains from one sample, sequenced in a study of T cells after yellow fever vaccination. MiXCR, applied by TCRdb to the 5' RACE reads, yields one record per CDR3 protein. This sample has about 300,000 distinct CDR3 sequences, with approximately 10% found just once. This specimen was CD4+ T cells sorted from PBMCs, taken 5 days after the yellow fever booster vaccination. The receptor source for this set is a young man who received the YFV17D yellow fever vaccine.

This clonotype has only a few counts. As DNA, the CDR3 is TGCGCCAGCAGCTTGGGGGTGACAGGGGGCAATCAGCCCCAGCATTTT. This gives the protein CASSLGVTGGNQPQHF. The chain couples TRBV5-1 to TRBJ1-5, with 8 bases fitting TRBD1. The CDR3 contains 16 residues. J gave up 2 bases and V 0 bases, and 4 bases lay outside the gene matches. The germline gives CDR1 SGHRS, CDR2 YFSETQ.

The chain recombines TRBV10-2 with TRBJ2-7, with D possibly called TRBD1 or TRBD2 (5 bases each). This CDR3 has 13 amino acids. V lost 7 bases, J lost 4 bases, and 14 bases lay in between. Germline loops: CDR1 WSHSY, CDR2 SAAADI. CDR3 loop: CASTGDPGYEQYF. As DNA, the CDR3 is TGCGCCAGCACCGGGGACCCCGGGTACGAGCAGTACTTC.

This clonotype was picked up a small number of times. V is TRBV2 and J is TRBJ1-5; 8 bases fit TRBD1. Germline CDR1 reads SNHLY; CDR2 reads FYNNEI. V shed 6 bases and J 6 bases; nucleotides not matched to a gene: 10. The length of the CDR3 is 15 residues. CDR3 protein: CASSLGTGGPQPQHF. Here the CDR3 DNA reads TGTGCCAGCAGCCTCGGGACAGGCGGGCCTCAGCCCCAGCATTTT.

CDR3: CASSERGVERDGYTF. In nucleotides, the CDR3 is TGTGCCAGCAGTGAAAGAGGGGTCGAACGGGATGGCTACACCTTC. This chain connects TRBV6-1 to TRBJ1-2; perhaps TRBD1 as D (5 bases). V shed 2 bases and J shed 6 bases, with 16 bases lying between them. Germline lookup yields CDR1 MNHNS and CDR2 SASEGT. CDR3 length: 15 amino acids.

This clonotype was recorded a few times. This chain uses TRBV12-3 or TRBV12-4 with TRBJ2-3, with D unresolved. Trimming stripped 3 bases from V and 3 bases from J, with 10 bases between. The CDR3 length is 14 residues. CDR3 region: CASSLSVGTDTQYF. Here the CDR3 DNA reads TGTGCCAGCAGTTTGTCGGTAGGAACAGATACGCAGTATTTT.

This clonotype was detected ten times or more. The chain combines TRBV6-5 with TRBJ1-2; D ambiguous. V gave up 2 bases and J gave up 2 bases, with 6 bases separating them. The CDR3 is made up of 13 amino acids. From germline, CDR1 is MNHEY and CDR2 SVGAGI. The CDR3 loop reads CASSYGVNYGYTF. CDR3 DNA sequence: TGTGCCAGCAGTTACGGGGTCAACTATGGCTACACCTTC.

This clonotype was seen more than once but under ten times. The CDR3 sequence is CASSLRPYNSPLHF. Here the CDR3 DNA reads TGTGCCAGTAGTCTGAGGCCTTATAATTCACCCCTCCACTTT. J is TRBJ1-6 and V is TRBV19; no reliable D call. CDR1 is LNHDA and CDR2 is SQIVND in the germline V gene (reference sequence). The CDR3 totals 14 residues. The V and J ends lost 5 bases and 4 bases respectively, with 9 bases between them.

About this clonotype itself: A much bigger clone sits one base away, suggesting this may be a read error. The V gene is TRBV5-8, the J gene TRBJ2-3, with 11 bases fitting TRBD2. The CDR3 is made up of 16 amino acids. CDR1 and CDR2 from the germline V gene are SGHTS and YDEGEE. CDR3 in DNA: TGTGCCAGCAGCTTGCCTAGCGGGGGGACTTCAGATATGCAGTATTTT. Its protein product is CASSLPSGGTSDMQYF.

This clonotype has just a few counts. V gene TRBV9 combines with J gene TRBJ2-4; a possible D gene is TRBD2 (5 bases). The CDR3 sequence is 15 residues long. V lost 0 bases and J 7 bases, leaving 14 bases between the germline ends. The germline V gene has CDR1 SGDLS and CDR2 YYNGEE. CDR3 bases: TGTGCCAGCAGCGTAGACAACCCCCCGGGGAACATTCAGTACTTC. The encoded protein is CASSVDNPPGNIQYF.

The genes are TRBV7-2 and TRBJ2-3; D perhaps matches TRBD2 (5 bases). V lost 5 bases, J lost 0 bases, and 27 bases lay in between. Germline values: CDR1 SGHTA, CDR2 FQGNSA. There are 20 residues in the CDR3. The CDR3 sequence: CASSPRGGKYGRVSTDTQYF. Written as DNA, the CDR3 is TGTGCCAGCAGCCCACGTGGAGGCAAATATGGACGGGTTAGCACAGATACGCAGTATTTT.

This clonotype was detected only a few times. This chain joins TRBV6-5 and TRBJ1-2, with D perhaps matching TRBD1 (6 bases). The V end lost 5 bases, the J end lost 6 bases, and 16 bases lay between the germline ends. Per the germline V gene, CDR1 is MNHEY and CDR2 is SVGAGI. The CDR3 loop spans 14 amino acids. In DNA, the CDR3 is TGTGCCAGCAGTCTCTCGGGACAATGGGATGGCTACACCTTC. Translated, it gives CASSLSGQWDGYTF.

The DNA of the CDR3 is TGCGCCAGCAGCCAAGATTCCAGGACCCTGGGGACCCAGTACTTC. Encoded protein: CASSQDSRTLGTQYF. The J gene is TRBJ2-5, the V gene TRBV4-3; D is undetermined. CDR1 and CDR2 (germline): LGHNA, YSLEER. The CDR3 is made up of 15 amino acids. V was clipped by 0 bases and J by 7 bases, with 15 bases between them.

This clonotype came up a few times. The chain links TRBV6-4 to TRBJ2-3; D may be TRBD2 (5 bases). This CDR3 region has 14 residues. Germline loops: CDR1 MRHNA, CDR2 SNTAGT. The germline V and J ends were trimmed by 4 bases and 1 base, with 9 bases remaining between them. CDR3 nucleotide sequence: TGTGCCAGCAGTGTAAGTAGCGGCACAGATACGCAGTATTTT. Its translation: CASSVSSGTDTQYF.

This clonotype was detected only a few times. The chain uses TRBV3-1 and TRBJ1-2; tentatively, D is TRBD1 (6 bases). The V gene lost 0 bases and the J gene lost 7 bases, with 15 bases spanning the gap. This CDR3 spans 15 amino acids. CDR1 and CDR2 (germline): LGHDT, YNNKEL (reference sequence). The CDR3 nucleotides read TGTGCCAGCAGCCAAGACCTTCAGGGGTCGAGTGGCTACACCTTC. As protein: CASSQDLQGSSGYTF.

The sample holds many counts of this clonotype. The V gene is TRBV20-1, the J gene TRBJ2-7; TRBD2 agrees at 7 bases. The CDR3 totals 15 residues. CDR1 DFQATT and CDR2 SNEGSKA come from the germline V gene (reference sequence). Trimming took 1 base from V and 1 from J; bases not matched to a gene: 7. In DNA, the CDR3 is TGCAGTGCTAGAGCTCCCAGCGGGGTATCCTACGAGCAGTACTTC. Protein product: CSARAPSGVSYEQYF.

CDR3 DNA sequence: TGTGCCAGTCAAACTAGCGGGGGGGCCGGTACGCAGTATTTT. Protein: CASQTSGGAGTQYF. This rearrangement joins TRBV19 to TRBJ2-3; TRBD2 agrees at 13 bases. This CDR3 region has 14 residues. Germline-derived CDR1 and CDR2 are LNHDA and SQIVND (reference sequence). With 8 bases clipped from V and 8 bases from J, the junction kept 7 bases outside the gene matches.

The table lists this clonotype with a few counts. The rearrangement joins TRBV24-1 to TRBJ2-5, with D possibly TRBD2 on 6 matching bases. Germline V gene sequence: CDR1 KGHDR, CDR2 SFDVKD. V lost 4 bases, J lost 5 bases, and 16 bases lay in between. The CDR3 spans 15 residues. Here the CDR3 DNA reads TGTGCCACCAGTGACCCAAGACGAGGAGGGGAGACCCAGTACTTC. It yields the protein CATSDPRRGGETQYF.

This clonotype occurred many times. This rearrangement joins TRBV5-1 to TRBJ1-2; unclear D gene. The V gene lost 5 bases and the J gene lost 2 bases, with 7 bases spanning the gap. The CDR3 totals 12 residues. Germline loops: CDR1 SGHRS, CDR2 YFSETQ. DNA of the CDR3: TGCGCCAGCAGGGCGGACAACTATGGCTACACCTTC. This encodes CASRADNYGYTF.